Below are 6 T cell receptor beta chains sequenced from a single sample in a study of blood T cells in healthy people across ages (dated by TCRdb to between 2014 and 2016). Library construction relied on 5' RACE. The run used an Illumina HiSeq 2500. A second roughly 6 to 12 cycle PCR used a sample-barcoded 5' primer and a J-beta primer mix. TCRdb itself trimmed the public reads at Q25 with fastp, ran MiXCR and retained productive beta chains. Entries are consolidated by CDR3 protein sequence, retaining the most common genes and DNA. A total of about 650,000 distinct CDR3 sequences appear in this sample, 32% of them only once. The ten largest make up about 16% of the sample. Sequencing was done on a sample of blood. The receptors were sampled from an elderly woman in good health. Donor details come from another sample of the same person, matched by shared clones.

Comment on this clonotype: This sequence may be a read error, since a much larger clone differs from it by one base. The chain carries TRBV10-3 and TRBJ1-5, with 8 bases lining up with TRBD1. Germline V CDR1 and CDR2: ENHRY, SYGVKD. The J segment lost 2 bases and the V segment lost 9 bases, leaving 9 bases of the junction unmatched. This CDR3 has 15 residues. CDR3 protein: CAITGQAHGNQPQHF. The DNA of the CDR3 is TGTGCCATTACGGGACAGGCACATGGCAATCAGCCCCAGCATTTT.

This clonotype was seen at least ten times. The rearrangement uses TRBV6-1 and TRBJ2-6, with 8 bases identical to TRBD1. CDR1 is MNHNS, CDR2 SASEGT, per germline. This CDR3 has 19 residues. With V trimmed by 7 bases and J by 2 bases, 16 bases remained unmatched. The CDR3: CASKASGGTGGTGANVLTF. In DNA form, the CDR3 reads TGTGCCAGCAAAGCTTCCGGTGGGACAGGTGGAACTGGGGCCAACGTCCTGACTTTC.

This clonotype was seen only once. This chain links TRBV6-6 with TRBJ2-5, with 8 bases matching TRBD2. Germline V gene data show CDR1 as MNHNY and CDR2 as SVGAGI (reference sequence). The CDR3 contains 17 residues. V trimming: 2 bases; J trimming: 1 base; junction bases outside the gene matches: 9. CDR3: CASSYTTGTRAQETQYF. Written as DNA, the CDR3 is TGTGCCAGCAGTTACACAACCGGGACTAGAGCCCAAGAGACCCAGTACTTC.

V usage is TRBV2 and J usage is TRBJ2-2; D possibly matches TRBD1 or TRBD2 (6 bases each). V was pared by 5 bases and J by 6 bases, with 16 bases between. The length of the CDR3 is 15 residues. Germline loops: CDR1 SNHLY, CDR2 FYNNEI. The CDR3 spells CASSLRGQVAGELFF. CDR3 in DNA: TGTGCCAGCAGTTTACGGGGGCAAGTGGCCGGGGAGCTGTTTTTT. The variable domain in full, with the rest retrieved from reference TRBV2 and TRBJ2-2, is EPEVTQTPSHQVTQMGQEVILRCVPISNHLYFYWYRQILGQKVEFLVSFYNNEISEKSEIFDDQFSVERPDGSNFTLKIRSTKLEDSAMYFCASSLRGQVAGELFFGEGSRLTVL.

This clonotype was counted only a few times. V is TRBV14 and J is TRBJ2-1; tentatively, D is TRBD2 (6 bases). Trimming stripped 1 base from V and 15 bases from J, with 10 bases between. The germline CDR1 and CDR2 sequences are SGHDN and FVKESK. CDR3 length: 11 amino acids. CDR3 DNA sequence: TGTGCCAGCAGCCAAGTGGGAGGCCCGTTCTTC. Translating gives CASSQVGGPFF.

In this sample, this clonotype turned up a few times. The chain employs TRBV2 and TRBJ1-1; D uncertain. The germline V and J ends were trimmed by 2 bases and 8 bases, with 6 bases remaining between them. Germline V CDR1 and CDR2: SNHLY, FYNNEI. There are 11 residues in the CDR3. The CDR3 sequence is CASSESPEAFF. The CDR3 DNA reads as TGTGCCAGCAGTGAAAGCCCAGAAGCTTTCTTT.